Below, 25 T cell receptor beta chains from the same sample are listed, as sequenced in a study of T cell changes during pregnancy in multiple sclerosis. Using immunoSEQ multiplex PCR, the repertoire was profiled, and TCRdb retains in-frame clones only, with some absent. Here the sample spans some 80,000 clones, roughly 95% being singletons. Sequences were derived from peripheral blood, sampled in the second trimester of pregnancy. These receptors were taken from a female donor with multiple sclerosis, enrolled in a pregnancy study.

The genes are TRBV5-1 and TRBJ1-3, with 7 bases lining up with TRBD1. Unmatched junction bases numbered 12, after V lost 3 bases and J lost 3 bases. This CDR3 contains 17 residues. Germline lookup yields CDR1 SGHRS and CDR2 YFSETQ. The CDR3 loop is CASSSNPTGADGNTIYF. The CDR3 DNA reads as TGCGCCAGCAGCTCGAACCCAACAGGGGCAGATGGAAACACCATATATTTT.

This chain connects TRBV15 to TRBJ1-1; 9 nucleotides line up with TRBD1. V lost 2 bases to trimming and J lost 1 base; unmatched junction nucleotides: 8. Germline V CDR1 and CDR2: LNHNV, YYDKDF (reference sequence). This CDR3 spans 17 amino acids. This chain's CDR3 is CATSRHGQGRSNTEAFF. CDR3 in DNA: TGTGCCACCAGCAGACACGGACAGGGGCGATCGAACACTGAAGCTTTCTTT.

The chain employs TRBV14 and TRBJ1-2; the D is unclear. CDR3 length: 12 residues. In germline, CDR1 is SGHDN, CDR2 FVKESK. Trimming took off 2 bases at V and 5 bases at J, with 6 bases between the two ends. The CDR3 here is CASSQNGYGYTF. The CDR3, as DNA: TGTGCCAGCAGCCAAAACGGGTATGGCTACACCTTC.

The V and J genes are TRBV4-1 and TRBJ2-7; TRBD2 matches 11 bases. The V gene's germline CDR1 is MGHRA and CDR2 YSYEKL. This CDR3 has 14 residues. J gave up 7 bases and V 3 bases, and 5 bases lay outside the gene matches. CDR3 amino acids: CASSQGLADWEQYF. Here the CDR3 DNA reads TGCGCCAGCAGCCAGGGACTAGCGGATTGGGAGCAGTACTTC.

The chain joins TRBV7-6 to TRBJ2-1, with 7 bases lining up with TRBD1. V shed 2 bases and J 4 bases; nucleotides not matched to a gene: 2. The CDR3 covers 14 residues. Per the germline V gene, CDR1 is SGHVS and CDR2 is FNYEAQ. CDR3 loop: CASSLMGQYNEQFF. Here the CDR3 DNA reads TGTGCCAGCAGCTTAATGGGACAGTACAATGAGCAGTTCTTC.

This rearrangement joins TRBV27 to TRBJ2-3; D gene ambiguous. This CDR3 is 13 amino acids long. From germline, CDR1 is MNHEY and CDR2 SMNVEV (reference sequence). Trimming took off 7 bases at V and 0 bases at J, with 8 bases between the two ends. The CDR3 region is CASKPPSTDTQYF. The CDR3 bases are TGTGCCAGCAAGCCACCTAGCACAGATACGCAGTATTTT.

The gene calls are TRBV12-5 and TRBJ1-4; 10 nucleotides match TRBD1. Trimming at V came to 5 bases and at J to 3 bases, leaving 9 bases not matched to a gene. The CDR3 runs 17 residues. CDR1 is LGHNT and CDR2 is FRNRAP in the germline V gene. This CDR3 reads CASGVRDRGASNEKLFF. The CDR3 DNA sequence: TGTGCTAGTGGTGTACGGGACAGGGGTGCTTCTAATGAAAAACTGTTTTTT.

The chain is built from TRBV28 and TRBJ2-7; D unclear. CDR1 MDHEN and CDR2 SYDVKM come from the germline V gene. The CDR3 loop spans 14 amino acids. Trimming stripped 3 bases from V and 3 bases from J, with 12 bases between. CDR3 region: CASSLIGLGYEQYF. CDR3 DNA sequence: TGTGCCAGCAGTTTGATTGGTCTAGGCTACGAGCAGTACTTC.

The genes are TRBV7-6 and TRBJ2-7; 11 positions agree with TRBD1. CDR3 length: 15 amino acids. CDR1 and CDR2 (germline): SGHVS, FNYEAQ. The ends lost 1 base at V and 2 bases at J; junction bases unmatched: 1. The CDR3 region is CASSLGGQGAYEQYF. The CDR3 nucleotides are TGTGCCAGCAGCTTAGGGGGACAGGGGGCCTACGAGCAGTACTTC.

This chain uses TRBV4-1 with TRBJ1-2, with 8 nucleotides matching TRBD1. J was trimmed by 8 bases and V by 0 bases; bases with no gene match: 8. The germline gives CDR1 MGHRA, CDR2 YSYEKL. The CDR3 spans 15 residues. The CDR3: CASSQDDRGEWGYTF. The CDR3 DNA follows: TGCGCCAGCAGCCAAGACGACAGGGGAGAATGGGGCTACACCTTC.

The chain uses TRBV4-3 and TRBJ1-2, with 7 positions matching TRBD1. The length of the CDR3 is 19 residues. CDR1 and CDR2 from the germline V gene are LGHNA and YSLEER. J gave up 2 bases and V 0 bases, and 15 bases lay outside the gene matches. The CDR3 sequence: CASSQEYYIEGASNYGYTF. CDR3 DNA: TGCGCCAGCAGCCAAGAATACTACATAGAGGGGGCCTCAAACTATGGCTACACCTTC.

The chain employs TRBV6-6 and TRBJ1-4; 9 nucleotides align to TRBD1. CDR1 and CDR2 (germline): MNHNY, SVGAGI (reference sequence). This CDR3 contains 13 residues. V lost 6 bases, J lost 7 bases, and 3 bases stayed unmatched. The CDR3 spells CASRRTGVEKLFF. CDR3 DNA sequence: TGTGCCAGCAGACGGACAGGGGTTGAAAAACTGTTTTTT.

V is TRBV1 and J is TRBJ2-7; the D segment call TRBD2 is taken from the table without a DNA check. TRBV1 is flagged as a pseudogene. The CDR3 is 13 residues long. CDR3: CTSTPEGPDEQYF. CDR3 DNA: TGCACCAGCACCCCGGAGGGGCCCGACGAGCAGTACTTC.

The chain employs TRBV5-6 and TRBJ1-5; possible D gene TRBD1, 6 bases. The CDR3 is 13 amino acids. Germline-derived CDR1 and CDR2 are SGHDT and YYEEEE. The ends were cut back, 4 bases at V and 6 bases at J, with 11 bases in the middle. The CDR3 DNA reads TGTGCCAGCAGCCTGGGACATAGTCAGCCCCAGCATTTT. Protein sequence: CASSLGHSQPQHF. Variable domain in full (rest from reference TRBV5-6 and TRBJ1-5): DAGVTQSPTHLIKTRGQQVTLRCSPKSGHDTVSWYQQALGQGPQFIFQYYEEEERQRGNFPDRFSGHQFPNYSSELNVNALLLGDSALYLCASSLGHSQPQHFGDGTRLSIL.

The genes are TRBV29-1 and TRBJ2-5; 9 bases are shared with TRBD2. The CDR3 is 18 amino acids. The germline V gene encodes CDR1 SQVTM and CDR2 ANQGSEA. Trimming cost V 6 bases and J 5 bases; bases outside gene matches: 22. The CDR3 protein is CSVDGSDGGRAGSETQYF. The CDR3 DNA follows: TGCAGCGTCGACGGCAGCGATGGCGGGAGGGCAGGGTCGGAGACCCAGTACTTC.

This sequence joins TRBV6-4 and TRBJ2-1; 8 bases match TRBD2. With V trimmed by 5 bases and J by 0 bases, 6 bases remained unmatched. The CDR3 has 16 amino acids. CDR1 is MRHNA, CDR2 SNTAGT, per germline. For the CDR3, the DNA is TGTGCCAGCAGTCCCGGGGGGGCGGCCTCCTACAATGAGCAGTTCTTC. Its protein is CASSPGGAASYNEQFF.

The rearrangement uses TRBV6-1 and TRBJ1-2; D not certain. CDR3 length: 14 residues. The V and J ends lost 6 bases and 6 bases respectively, with 17 bases between them. CDR1 is MNHNS and CDR2 is SASEGT in the germline V gene. CDR3: CASRLGGTFDGYTF. In nucleotides, the CDR3 is TGTGCCAGCAGGTTGGGAGGTACTTTTGATGGCTACACCTTC.

The DNA for the CDR3 is TGTGCCAGCTCTCTAGCGGGAGGGAACGATGAGCAGTTCTTC. Translation gives CASSLAGGNDEQFF. The rearrangement links TRBV19 to TRBJ2-1, with 12 bases fitting TRBD2. This CDR3 is 14 amino acids long. The V segment lost 9 bases and the J segment 8 bases; nucleotides outside the gene matches: 8. The germline gives CDR1 LNHDA, CDR2 SQIVND (reference sequence).

The V gene is TRBV2, the J gene TRBJ1-5; possibly TRBD1 for D (6 bases). V dropped 5 bases and J dropped 6 bases, with 14 bases sitting between them. CDR1 SNHLY and CDR2 FYNNEI come from the germline V gene. The CDR3 is 14 residues long. The CDR3 here is CASSPRTDSQPQHF. The CDR3 DNA follows: TGTGCCAGCAGTCCCCGGACAGATTCTCAGCCCCAGCATTTT.

This clone was seen just once. This chain connects TRBV29-1 to TRBJ2-1; TRBD2 aligns across 16 bases. CDR3 length equals 14 residues. The V and J ends lost 7 bases and 6 bases, in that order; junction bases with no gene match: 3. CDR1 is SQVTM and CDR2 is ANQGSEA in the germline V gene. CDR3 sequence: CSGGLAGGPNEQFF. Here the CDR3 DNA reads TGCAGCGGGGGACTAGCGGGAGGGCCCAATGAGCAGTTCTTC.

This CDR3 is CATSRDRSSYEQYF. CDR3 in DNA: TGTGCCACCAGCAGGGACAGGAGCTCCTACGAGCAGTACTTC. V gene TRBV15 combines with J gene TRBJ2-7; 7 bases are a match to TRBD1. V trimming: 3 bases; J trimming: 0 bases; junction bases outside the gene matches: 2. Germline assignment: CDR1 LNHNV and CDR2 YYDKDF (reference sequence). CDR3 length: 14 amino acids.

The rearrangement joins TRBV5-4 to TRBJ2-4, with 10 positions matching TRBD1. This CDR3 has 17 residues. CDR1 is SGHNT and CDR2 is YYREEE in the germline V gene (reference sequence). Germline trimming cut 0 bases from V and 1 base from J; bases unmatched to any gene: 4. The CDR3 is CASSLDGQGEAKNIQYF. Written as DNA, the CDR3 is TGTGCCAGCAGCTTGGACGGACAGGGGGAGGCCAAAAACATTCAGTACTTC.

This rearrangement joins TRBV2 to TRBJ1-3; 7 bases agree with TRBD1. The CDR3 runs to 16 residues. J gave up 2 bases and V 4 bases, and 8 bases lay outside the gene matches. CDR1 and CDR2 from the germline V gene are SNHLY and FYNNEI. CDR3 region: CASSGGATGAGNTIYF. The CDR3 bases are TGTGCCAGCAGTGGAGGAGCAACAGGGGCTGGAAACACCATATATTTT.

This clone was seen a single time. V and J are TRBV12-5 and TRBJ2-2; TRBD1 agrees at 7 bases. Unmatched junction bases numbered 8, after V lost 8 bases and J lost 8 bases. Germline CDR1 is LGHNT and CDR2 is FRNRAP. The CDR3 length is 13 residues. CDR3 sequence: CASSSRQGGELFF. The CDR3 bases are TGTGCTAGTTCCTCCCGACAGGGTGGGGAGCTGTTTTTT.

The V call is TRBV11-2, the J call TRBJ2-5; 7 bases align to TRBD1. Looked up from germline, CDR1 is SGHAT and CDR2 is FQNNGV. V trimming: 1 base; J trimming: 4 bases; junction bases outside the gene matches: 3. The CDR3 has 14 residues. The CDR3 coding sequence is TGTGCCAGCAGCTTAGTAAGGGGGCGAGAGACCCAGTACTTC. This translates into CASSLVRGRETQYF.